This T cell receptor (beta chain) was recovered during a study of T-cell memory formation after mild COVID-19. Study overall: Clusters were largely donor specific. Whole-study findings and limits: Shrinking CD4+ clones were chiefly CM and EM; CD8+ ones were chiefly EMRA.

This clonotype was seen more than once but under ten times. Its antigen is still unknown. From 5'RACE with constant-segment primers came TCR alpha and TCR beta cDNA libraries that carried sample barcodes and UMIs. TCRdb called the 5' RACE reads again in MiXCR, with one record for every CDR3 protein. The table lists under 300,000 distinct CDR3 sequences, around 15% of them singletons. The TCR was taken from a man aged 18 to 29 who had mild COVID-19 (a few samples of this study predate the infection). Cell type and time point are not known. The sample consisted of PBMCs or a T cell subset sorted from them (not recorded which).

CDR3 loop: CSEEDSNQPQHF. DNA of the CDR3: TGCAGCGAGGAGGATAGCAATCAGCCCCAGCATTTT. The chain employs TRBV29-1 and TRBJ1-5; D gene uncertain. Deletions cut 7 bases from V and 0 bases from J, with 7 bases between. The CDR3 contains 12 residues. Germline V CDR1 and CDR2: SQVTM, ANQGSEA.